The rows below give T cell receptor beta chains drawn from one sample of a study of T cell responses to AZD1222 COVID-19 vaccine. Profiling relied on immunoSEQ multiplex PCR, and the TCRdb table lists in-frame clones only, not all of them. The table includes about 150,000 clones, roughly 90% detected once. This specimen consisted of peripheral blood, obtained 28 days after the second AZD1222 dose. These receptors were taken from an adult who received the AZD1222 COVID-19 vaccine. CDR3s include the opening cysteine and the closing phenylalanine or tryptophan. The order of the fields is V gene, J gene, CDR3 protein.

TRBV5-1	TRBJ1-2	CASSSGAGNYGYTF
TRBV30	TRBJ1-1	CAWSRPTGNMNTEAFF
TRBV20-1	TRBJ1-1	CSARPGTEAFF
TRBV9	TRBJ2-1	CASRKATAYNEQFF
TRBV27	TRBJ1-6	CASSPHRWSNSPLHF
TRBV11-2	TRBJ1-6	CASSLTDSVNSPLHF
TRBV5-5	TRBJ1-1	CASSLLSGSGTEAFF
TRBV5-4	TRBJ1-1	CASSTGGTGALMGTEAFF
TRBV10-3	TRBJ2-5	CATGGQKETQYF
TRBV24-1	TRBJ2-2	CATSGGRAGTGELFF
TRBV9	TRBJ2-7	CASSVEGSTYEQYF
TRBV5-6	TRBJ1-2	CASSSTKAGTGYGYTF
TRBV6-5	TRBJ1-4	CASKPGLSNEKLFF
TRBV6-4	TRBJ1-6	CASSDRVEGSPLHF
TRBV24-1	TRBJ1-4	CATNRLCPGAVPNEKLFF
TRBV3-1/TRBV3-2	TRBJ2-1	CASSPGLAGGNEQFF
TRBV9	TRBJ1-4	CASSSTYNEKLFF
TRBV7-2	TRBJ2-3	CASSFPTDTQYF
TRBV5-1	TRBJ2-1	CASFLGTSGNNEQFF
TRBV5-1	TRBJ1-4	CASSPEPSPNEKLFF
TRBV7-8	TRBJ2-2	CASSSLQGPTGELFF
TRBV29-1	TRBJ2-1	CSVEGGTSGRDLLNEQFF
TRBV20-1	TRBJ2-1	CSASDSGTSSNEQFF
TRBV7-9	TRBJ2-7	CASSYPGDEQYF
TRBV4-2	TRBJ1-3	CASSQDSQGLGNTIYF
TRBV12-3/TRBV12-4	TRBJ1-1	CASSLDRLGEAFF
TRBV5-1	TRBJ1-2	CASSLPPTGAGGYTF
TRBV5-6	TRBJ1-1	CASSSIDRGRTEAFF
TRBV3-1/TRBV3-2	TRBJ1-1	CASSDRWTEAFF
TRBV5-8	TRBJ1-4	CASSDGTDFNEKLFF
TRBV5-6	TRBJ1-1	CASSFSLGDLNTEAFF
TRBV4-2	TRBJ2-2	CASSLGQGANTGELFF
TRBV5-1	TRBJ2-7	CASSPRTSGSYEQYF
TRBV27	TRBJ1-2	CASSRQGNYGYTF
TRBV18	TRBJ1-2	CASSPETGPPYGYTF
TRBV7-9	TRBJ1-2	CASSLGQGAPNYGYTF
TRBV6-5	TRBJ2-7	CATTRSSRGEQYF
TRBV2	TRBJ2-1	CASRVAGGTYNEQFF
TRBV7-2	TRBJ1-1	CASSSGKYTEAFF
TRBV5-1	TRBJ1-3	CASSSRDTGNTIYF
TRBV10-1	TRBJ2-3	CASSPDSGITDTQYF
TRBV9	TRBJ2-1	CASSPGGPNNYNEQFF